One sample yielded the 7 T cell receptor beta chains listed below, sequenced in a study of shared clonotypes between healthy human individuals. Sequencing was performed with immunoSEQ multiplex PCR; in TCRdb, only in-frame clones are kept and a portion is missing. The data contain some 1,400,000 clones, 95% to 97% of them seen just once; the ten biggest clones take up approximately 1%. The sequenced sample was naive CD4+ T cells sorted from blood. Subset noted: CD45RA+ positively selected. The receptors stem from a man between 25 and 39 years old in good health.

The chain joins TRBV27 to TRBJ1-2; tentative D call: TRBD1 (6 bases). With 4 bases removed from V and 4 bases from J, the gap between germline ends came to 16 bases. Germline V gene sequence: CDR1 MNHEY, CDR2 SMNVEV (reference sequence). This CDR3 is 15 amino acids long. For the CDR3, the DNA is TGTGCCAGCAGTTATAATCAACAGGGTTTCTATGGCTACACCTTC. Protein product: CASSYNQQGFYGYTF.

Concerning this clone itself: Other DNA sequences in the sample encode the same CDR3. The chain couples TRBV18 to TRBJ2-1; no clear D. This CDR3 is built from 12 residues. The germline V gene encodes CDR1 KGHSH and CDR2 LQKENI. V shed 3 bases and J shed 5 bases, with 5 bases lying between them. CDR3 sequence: CASSPQDNEQFF. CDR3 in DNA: TGTGCCAGCTCACCTCAGGACAATGAGCAGTTCTTC.

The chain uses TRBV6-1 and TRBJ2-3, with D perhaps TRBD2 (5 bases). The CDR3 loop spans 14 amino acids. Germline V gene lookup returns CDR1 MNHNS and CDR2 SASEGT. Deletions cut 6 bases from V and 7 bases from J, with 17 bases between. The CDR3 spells CASRSRTPVNTQYF. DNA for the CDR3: TGTGCCAGCAGGTCCCGGACTCCAGTAAATACGCAGTATTTT.

The CDR3 sequence: CASSPKRETQYF. As DNA, the CDR3 is TGCGCCAGCAGCCCGAAGAGGGAGACCCAGTACTTC. V usage is TRBV5-1 and J usage is TRBJ2-5; no clear D. The germline V gene has CDR1 SGHRS and CDR2 YFSETQ. Trimming stripped 4 bases from V and 5 bases from J, with 9 bases between. CDR3 length equals 12 residues.

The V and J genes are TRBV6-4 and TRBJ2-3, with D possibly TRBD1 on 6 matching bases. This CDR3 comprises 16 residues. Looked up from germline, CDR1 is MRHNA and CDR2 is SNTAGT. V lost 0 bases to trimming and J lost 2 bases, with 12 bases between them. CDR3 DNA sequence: TGTGCCAGCAGTGACTCCGACAGGTCCCACACAGATACGCAGTATTTT. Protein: CASSDSDRSHTDTQYF.

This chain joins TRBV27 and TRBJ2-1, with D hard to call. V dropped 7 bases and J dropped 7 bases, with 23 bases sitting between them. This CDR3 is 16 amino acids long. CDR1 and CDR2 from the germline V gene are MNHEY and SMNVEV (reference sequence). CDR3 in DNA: TGTGCCAGCAAGGTGAGATCTCGGCAGGTTATGAATGAGCAGTTCTTC. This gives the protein CASKVRSRQVMNEQFF.

The CDR3 DNA sequence: TGTGCCAGCAGCTTAGATCGGGGACCCGAGCAGTACTTC. Its protein product is CASSLDRGPEQYF. This rearrangement joins TRBV11-2 to TRBJ2-7, with D possibly being TRBD1 or TRBD2 (5 bases each). Trimming took off 0 bases at V and 6 bases at J, with 9 bases between the two ends. Germline V gene data show CDR1 as SGHAT and CDR2 as FQNNGV. CDR3 length: 13 amino acids.